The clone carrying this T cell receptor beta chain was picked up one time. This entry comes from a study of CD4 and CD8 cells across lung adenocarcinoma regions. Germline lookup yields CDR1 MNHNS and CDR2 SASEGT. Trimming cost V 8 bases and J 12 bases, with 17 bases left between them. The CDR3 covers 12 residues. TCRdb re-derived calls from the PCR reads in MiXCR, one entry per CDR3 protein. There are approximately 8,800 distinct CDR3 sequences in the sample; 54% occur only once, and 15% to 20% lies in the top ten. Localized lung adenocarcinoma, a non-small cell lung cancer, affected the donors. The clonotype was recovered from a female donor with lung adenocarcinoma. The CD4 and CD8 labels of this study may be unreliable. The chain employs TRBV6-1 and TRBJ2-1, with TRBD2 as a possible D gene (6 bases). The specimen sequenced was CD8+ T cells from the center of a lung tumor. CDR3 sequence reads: CASRKIADTQFF. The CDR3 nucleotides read TGTGCCAGCCGTAAAATAGCGGATACGCAGTTCTTC.